Listed below are T cell receptor beta chains from one sample, sequenced in a study of blood T cell repertoires in COVID-19. Assay used: immunoSEQ multiplex PCR; TCRdb lists only in-frame clones, some missing. Found here are 200,000 to 250,000 clones, almost 90% of them singletons; the top ten hold roughly 2.5%. Source material: peripheral blood. These receptors came from a woman aged 55 to 70 with acute or convalescent COVID-19. The CDR3 runs from the conserved cysteine through the conserved F or W. Fields, in order: CDR3 DNA, CDR3 protein, J gene, V gene, clone size, D gene. A D gene is named only where the DNA matches it firmly. Clone size, where shown, is once, few, many, or a class for clones that have expanded.

CDR3 DNA: TGTGCCAGCTCACCAGGGCCGGGACAGGGCAATGAAAAACTGTTTTTT
CDR3 protein: CASSPGPGQGNEKLFF
J gene: TRBJ1-4
V gene: TRBV18
clone size: NA
D gene: TRBD1

CDR3 DNA: TGTGCCAGCAGCTTACAAGGGCTAGCGGGACGTAATGAGCAGTTCTTC
CDR3 protein: CASSLQGLAGRNEQFF
J gene: TRBJ2-1
V gene: TRBV5-8
clone size: NA
D gene: TRBD2

CDR3 DNA: TGTGCCACCACGGGACAGTTGAACACTGAAGCTTTCTTT
CDR3 protein: CATTGQLNTEAFF
J gene: TRBJ1-1
V gene: TRBV6-5
clone size: NA
D gene: TRBD1

CDR3 DNA: TGTGCCAGCAGCCACAGGGGCGAACTGTTTTTT
CDR3 protein: CASSHRGELFF
J gene: TRBJ1-4
V gene: TRBV12-3/TRBV12-4
clone size: once
D gene: TRBD1

CDR3 DNA: TGTGCCAGCAGCTTAGGATGGACAGTTAATGAAAAACTGTTTTTT
CDR3 protein: CASSLGWTVNEKLFF
J gene: TRBJ1-4
V gene: TRBV11-2
clone size: NA
D gene: NA

CDR3 DNA: TGTGCCAGCACCCCAGACAGGGGACCAGGTGCAACTAATGAAAAACTGTTTTTT
CDR3 protein: CASTPDRGPGATNEKLFF
J gene: TRBJ1-4
V gene: TRBV28
clone size: NA
D gene: TRBD1

CDR3 DNA: TGTGCCAGCAGCTTGTCCCCCTCTATCACTGAAGCTTTCTTT
CDR3 protein: CASSLSPSITEAFF
J gene: TRBJ1-1
V gene: TRBV7-2
clone size: NA
D gene: NA

CDR3 DNA: TGTGCCAGCAACAAGGGGGCGGGTGAAAAACTGTTTTTT
CDR3 protein: CASNKGAGEKLFF
J gene: TRBJ1-4
V gene: TRBV6-5
clone size: NA
D gene: TRBD1

CDR3 DNA: TGTGCCAGCAGCTTCCCGACAGGGGAGGCCACTGAAGCTTTCTTT
CDR3 protein: CASSFPTGEATEAFF
J gene: TRBJ1-1
V gene: TRBV5-4
clone size: NA
D gene: TRBD1

CDR3 DNA: TGTGCCAGTAGCCAACAGGCCGGAGGAAACACCATATATTTT
CDR3 protein: CASSQQAGGNTIYF
J gene: TRBJ1-3
V gene: TRBV19
clone size: NA
D gene: NA

CDR3 DNA: TGTACTAGCGGGAGGGACCTCACAGATACGCAGTATTTT
CDR3 protein: CTSGRDLTDTQYF
J gene: TRBJ2-3
V gene: TRBV5-4
clone size: NA
D gene: TRBD2

CDR3 DNA: TGTGCCAGCTCACCACCTGACAGGTCAAGCAATCAGCCCCAGCATTTT
CDR3 protein: CASSPPDRSSNQPQHF
J gene: TRBJ1-5
V gene: TRBV18
clone size: NA
D gene: NA

CDR3 DNA: TGTGCCAGCAGCTCATCTCTTTTAACAGGGACCTATGGCTACACCTTC
CDR3 protein: CASSSSLLTGTYGYTF
J gene: TRBJ1-2
V gene: TRBV7-9
clone size: NA
D gene: NA

CDR3 DNA: TGTGCCAGAGGGACAGGGGAGGATAATTCACCCCTCCACTTT
CDR3 protein: CARGTGEDNSPLHF
J gene: TRBJ1-6
V gene: TRBV27
clone size: NA
D gene: TRBD1

CDR3 DNA: TGTGCCAGCAGCACCGGACTAGCTTTGAGCACCGGGGAGCTGTTTTTT
CDR3 protein: CASSTGLALSTGELFF
J gene: TRBJ2-2
V gene: TRBV5-8
clone size: NA
D gene: TRBD2

CDR3 DNA: TGTGCCAGCTCCCCTACGGGACAGGAATACAATGAGCAGTTCTTC
CDR3 protein: CASSPTGQEYNEQFF
J gene: TRBJ2-1
V gene: TRBV18
clone size: NA
D gene: TRBD1

CDR3 DNA: TGTGCCAGCAGTGAAAGAGAAGGTGGACTAAGGTCCCGCGAGCAGTACTTC
CDR3 protein: CASSEREGGLRSREQYF
J gene: TRBJ2-7
V gene: TRBV2
clone size: NA
D gene: NA

CDR3 DNA: TGTGCCAGCAGCGAGGGGACTTTCCTCACAGATACGCAGTATTTT
CDR3 protein: CASSEGTFLTDTQYF
J gene: TRBJ2-3
V gene: TRBV9
clone size: once
D gene: NA

CDR3 DNA: TGTGCCAGCAGCTCCCGGACAGGGGACGAAAAACTGTTTTTT
CDR3 protein: CASSSRTGDEKLFF
J gene: TRBJ1-4
V gene: TRBV7-9
clone size: NA
D gene: TRBD1

CDR3 DNA: TGTGCCAGCAGTGCCCAGACAGGTACCAACACTGAAGCTTTCTTT
CDR3 protein: CASSAQTGTNTEAFF
J gene: TRBJ1-1
V gene: TRBV28
clone size: NA
D gene: NA

CDR3 DNA: TGTGCCAGCAGTGAAGCGGGGACAGGGCTCCGGGGCTACACCTTC
CDR3 protein: CASSEAGTGLRGYTF
J gene: TRBJ1-2
V gene: TRBV6-1
clone size: NA
D gene: TRBD1

CDR3 DNA: TGTGCCAGTAGTATTCCATCAGGGGAGGGAAGTTCACCCCTCCACTTT
CDR3 protein: CASSIPSGEGSSPLHF
J gene: TRBJ1-6
V gene: TRBV19
clone size: few
D gene: NA

CDR3 DNA: TGTGCCAGCTCACCGACAAACACTGAAGCTTTCTTT
CDR3 protein: CASSPTNTEAFF
J gene: TRBJ1-1
V gene: TRBV18
clone size: NA
D gene: NA

CDR3 DNA: TGTGCCACCAGCAGAGGACTAGCGGGAGGCACTGAGCAGTTCTTC
CDR3 protein: CATSRGLAGGTEQFF
J gene: TRBJ2-1
V gene: TRBV15
clone size: NA
D gene: TRBD2

CDR3 DNA: TGTGCCTGGAAAGACAGGGGAATGGCTGGAAACACCATATATTTT
CDR3 protein: CAWKDRGMAGNTIYF
J gene: TRBJ1-3
V gene: TRBV30
clone size: NA
D gene: TRBD1

CDR3 DNA: TGTGCCTGGAGTGTACTGGGACAGGCGGGCTACACCTTC
CDR3 protein: CAWSVLGQAGYTF
J gene: TRBJ1-2
V gene: TRBV30
clone size: NA
D gene: TRBD1

CDR3 DNA: TGTGCCAGTAGTAGACAGGGACCCGCTGAAGCTTTCTTT
CDR3 protein: CASSRQGPAEAFF
J gene: TRBJ1-1
V gene: TRBV19
clone size: NA
D gene: TRBD1

CDR3 DNA: TGTGCCAGCAGTAACTTCGAAGTAGCCAAAAACATTCAGTACTTC
CDR3 protein: CASSNFEVAKNIQYF
J gene: TRBJ2-4
V gene: TRBV28
clone size: NA
D gene: NA

CDR3 DNA: TGTGCCAGTAGTATTGAGCAAAATCAGCCCCAGCATTTT
CDR3 protein: CASSIEQNQPQHF
J gene: TRBJ1-5
V gene: TRBV19
clone size: NA
D gene: NA

CDR3 DNA: TGTGCCAGCAGTCCCGAGCGGGGGGGCCCCGATACGCAGTATTTT
CDR3 protein: CASSPERGGPDTQYF
J gene: TRBJ2-3
V gene: TRBV6-4
clone size: NA
D gene: TRBD2

CDR3 DNA: TGTGCCAGCAGCTTCGGGCAGGGGAATCAGCCCCAGCATTTT
CDR3 protein: CASSFGQGNQPQHF
J gene: TRBJ1-5
V gene: TRBV13
clone size: NA
D gene: NA

CDR3 DNA: TGTGCCAGCAGCTCAGGGGTAATAGGCTTCAATGAGCAGTTCTTC
CDR3 protein: CASSSGVIGFNEQFF
J gene: TRBJ2-1
V gene: TRBV5-4
clone size: once
D gene: NA

CDR3 DNA: TGTGCCAGCAGCCGGACTAGCGGATACACCGGGGAGCTGTTTTTT
CDR3 protein: CASSRTSGYTGELFF
J gene: TRBJ2-2
V gene: TRBV6-5
clone size: NA
D gene: TRBD2

CDR3 DNA: TGTGCCAGCAGTTTGGGAGGCAGGGGGCGAGCTGAAGCTTTCTTT
CDR3 protein: CASSLGGRGRAEAFF
J gene: TRBJ1-1
V gene: TRBV28
clone size: NA
D gene: TRBD1

CDR3 DNA: TGTGCCTGGAGCCCGACAGGGTTCAGCAATCAGCCCCAGCATTTT
CDR3 protein: CAWSPTGFSNQPQHF
J gene: TRBJ1-5
V gene: TRBV30
clone size: NA
D gene: TRBD1

CDR3 DNA: TGTGCCAGCAGCAGTTCAGGGGACCCTTACAATGAGCAGTTCTTC
CDR3 protein: CASSSSGDPYNEQFF
J gene: TRBJ2-1
V gene: TRBV5-4
clone size: NA
D gene: NA

CDR3 DNA: TGTGCCAGCAGCTTAAGAGCGGTGAACACCGGGGAGCTGTTTTTT
CDR3 protein: CASSLRAVNTGELFF
J gene: TRBJ2-2
V gene: TRBV5-5
clone size: NA
D gene: NA

CDR3 DNA: TGTGCCAGCAGCCAAGCATCTCCGGGAGATACGCAGTATTTT
CDR3 protein: CASSQASPGDTQYF
J gene: TRBJ2-3
V gene: TRBV4-2
clone size: NA
D gene: NA

CDR3 DNA: TGTGCCAGCAGTATACGGTTAACCGGGGAGCTGTTTTTT
CDR3 protein: CASSIRLTGELFF
J gene: TRBJ2-2
V gene: TRBV6-5
clone size: NA
D gene: NA

CDR3 DNA: TGTGCCAGCAGCTTAGGGGGACTAGGTGGCGATACGCAGTATTTT
CDR3 protein: CASSLGGLGGDTQYF
J gene: TRBJ2-3
V gene: TRBV11-3
clone size: NA
D gene: TRBD2

CDR3 DNA: TGTGCCAGCAGCTCACACCCGGAGGCAGATACGCAGTATTTT
CDR3 protein: CASSSHPEADTQYF
J gene: TRBJ2-3
V gene: TRBV11-2
clone size: NA
D gene: NA

CDR3 DNA: TGTGCCAGCAGTTACGAGGCGGCCCCTGGGGCCAACGTCCTGACTTTC
CDR3 protein: CASSYEAAPGANVLTF
J gene: TRBJ2-6
V gene: TRBV6-2/TRBV6-3
clone size: NA
D gene: NA

CDR3 DNA: TGTGCCAGCAGCCCCACCACAATGTCAGGGTATAACTACAATGAGCAGTTCTTC
CDR3 protein: CASSPTTMSGYNYNEQFF
J gene: TRBJ2-1
V gene: TRBV7-9
clone size: NA
D gene: NA

CDR3 DNA: TGTGCCAGCATCCTGGAGGGGGCCGGTACTGAAGCTTTCTTT
CDR3 protein: CASILEGAGTEAFF
J gene: TRBJ1-1
V gene: TRBV7-2
clone size: NA
D gene: TRBD1

CDR3 DNA: TGCGCCAGCAGGGGCAGGGGGCAGAACACTGAAGCTTTCTTT
CDR3 protein: CASRGRGQNTEAFF
J gene: TRBJ1-1
V gene: TRBV5-1
clone size: few
D gene: TRBD1

CDR3 DNA: TGCGCCAGCAGCTTGGCCGGGACAAGGGTTAATAATTCACCCCTCCACTTT
CDR3 protein: CASSLAGTRVNNSPLHF
J gene: TRBJ1-6
V gene: TRBV5-1
clone size: NA
D gene: NA

CDR3 DNA: TGTGCCAGTAGTATGGTGACTAGCGTGGTTGAGACCCAGTACTTC
CDR3 protein: CASSMVTSVVETQYF
J gene: TRBJ2-5
V gene: TRBV19
clone size: NA
D gene: TRBD2